This paragraph covers one T cell receptor (beta chain) sequence. Antigen: not known. The CDR3 spans 15 residues. Per germline, CDR1 MDHEN and CDR2 SYDVKM. V dropped 1 base and J dropped 7 bases, with 17 bases sitting between them. This specimen belongs to a study of shared clonotypes between healthy human individuals. General observations from the study: Sampling covered nothing but blood. Tissue TCR repertoires likely differ from those found in blood.

Some clones are missing from TCRdb's copy, which holds only in-frame ones; the method was immunoSEQ multiplex PCR. The sample lists about 1.4 million clones, 95% to 97% seen once, with about 1.2% in the top ten. What was sequenced was naive CD4+ T cells sorted from blood. Subset indicated: CD45RA+ positively selected. This TCR derives from a man younger than 45 in good health. The genes are TRBV28 and TRBJ2-7; D ambiguous. This CDR3 reads CASSLSSVFPGEQYF. For the CDR3, the DNA is TGTGCCAGCAGTTTATCGAGTGTCTTCCCCGGGGAGCAGTACTTC.